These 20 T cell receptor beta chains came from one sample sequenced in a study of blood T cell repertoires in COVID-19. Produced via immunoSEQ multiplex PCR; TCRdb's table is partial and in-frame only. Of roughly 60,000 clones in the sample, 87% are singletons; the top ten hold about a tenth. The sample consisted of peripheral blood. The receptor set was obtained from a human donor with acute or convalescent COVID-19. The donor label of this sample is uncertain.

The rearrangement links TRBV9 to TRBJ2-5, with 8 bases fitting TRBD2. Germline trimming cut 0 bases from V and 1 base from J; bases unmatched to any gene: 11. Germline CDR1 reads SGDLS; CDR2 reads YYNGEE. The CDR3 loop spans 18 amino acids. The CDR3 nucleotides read TGTGCCAGCAGCGTAGTTGGACATCGGCGGGGGGTCCAAGAGACCCAGTACTTC. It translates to CASSVVGHRRGVQETQYF.

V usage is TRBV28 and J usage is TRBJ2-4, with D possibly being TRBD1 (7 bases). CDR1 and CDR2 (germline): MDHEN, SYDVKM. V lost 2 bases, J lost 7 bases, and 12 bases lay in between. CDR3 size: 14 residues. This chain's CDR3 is CASSLPAGGNIQYF. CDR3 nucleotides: TGTGCCAGCAGTTTACCGGCAGGGGGGAACATTCAGTACTTC.

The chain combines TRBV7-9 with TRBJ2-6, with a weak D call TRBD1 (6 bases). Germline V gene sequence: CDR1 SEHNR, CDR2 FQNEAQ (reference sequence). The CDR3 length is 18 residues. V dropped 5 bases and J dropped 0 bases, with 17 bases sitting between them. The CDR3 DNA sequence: TGTGCCAGCAGCGGTCCCCTTACAGGGCCCTCTGGGGCCAACGTCCTGACTTTC. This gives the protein CASSGPLTGPSGANVLTF.

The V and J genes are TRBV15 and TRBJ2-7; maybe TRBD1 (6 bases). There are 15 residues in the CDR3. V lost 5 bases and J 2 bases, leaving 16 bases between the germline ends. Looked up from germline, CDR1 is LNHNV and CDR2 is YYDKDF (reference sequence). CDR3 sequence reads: CATSAGTRVPYEQYV. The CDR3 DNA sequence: TGTGCCACCAGCGCCGGGACACGGGTTCCCTACGAGCAGTACGTC.

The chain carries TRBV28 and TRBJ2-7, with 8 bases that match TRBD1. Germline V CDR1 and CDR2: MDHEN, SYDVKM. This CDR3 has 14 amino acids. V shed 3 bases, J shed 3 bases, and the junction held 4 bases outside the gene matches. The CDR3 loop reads CASSFQGAFYEQYF. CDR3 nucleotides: TGTGCCAGCAGTTTCCAGGGGGCCTTCTACGAGCAGTACTTC.

For the CDR3, the DNA is TGTGCCAGCAGCCAAGCTCAGGGCGGTTCACCCCTCCACTTT. Amino acids: CASSQAQGGSPLHF. The chain is built from TRBV3-1 (or the pseudogene TRBV3-2) and TRBJ1-6; tentatively, D is TRBD1 (5 bases). From germline, CDR1 is LGHDT and CDR2 YNNKEL (reference sequence). The CDR3 length is 14 residues. Trimming cost V 1 base and J 9 bases, with 10 bases left between them.

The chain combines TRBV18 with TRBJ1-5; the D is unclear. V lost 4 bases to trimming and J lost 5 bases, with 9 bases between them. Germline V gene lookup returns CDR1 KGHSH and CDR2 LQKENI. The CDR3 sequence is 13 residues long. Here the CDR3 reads CASSLGEDQPQHF. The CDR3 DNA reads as TGTGCCAGCTCACTGGGTGAGGATCAGCCCCAGCATTTT.

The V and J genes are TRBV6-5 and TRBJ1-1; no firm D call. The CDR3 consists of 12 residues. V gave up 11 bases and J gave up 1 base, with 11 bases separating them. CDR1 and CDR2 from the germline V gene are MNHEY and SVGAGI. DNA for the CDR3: TGTGCCGGGTTGAGGCGGAACACTGAAGCTTTCTTT. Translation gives CAGLRRNTEAFF.

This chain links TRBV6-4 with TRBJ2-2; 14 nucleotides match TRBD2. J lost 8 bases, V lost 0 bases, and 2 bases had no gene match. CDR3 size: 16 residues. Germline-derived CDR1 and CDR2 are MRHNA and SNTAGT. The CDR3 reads CASSDSGTSGRGELFF. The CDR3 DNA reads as TGTGCCAGCAGTGACTCCGGGACTAGCGGGAGAGGGGAGCTGTTTTTT.

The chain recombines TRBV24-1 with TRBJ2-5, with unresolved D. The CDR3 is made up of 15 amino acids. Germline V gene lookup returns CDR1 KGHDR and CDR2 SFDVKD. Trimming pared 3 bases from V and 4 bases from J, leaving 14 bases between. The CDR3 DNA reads TGTGCCACCAGTGATCTGAAGAGGTCGCCAGAGACCCAGTACTTC. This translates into CATSDLKRSPETQYF.

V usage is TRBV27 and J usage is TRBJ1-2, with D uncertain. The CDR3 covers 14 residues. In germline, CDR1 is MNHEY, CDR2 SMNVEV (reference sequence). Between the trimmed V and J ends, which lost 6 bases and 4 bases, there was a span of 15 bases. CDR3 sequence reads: CASSGRQRGYGYTF. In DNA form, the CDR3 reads TGTGCCAGCAGCGGACGCCAGCGGGGCTATGGCTACACCTTC.

The CDR3 sequence: CATSPGASRQPQHF. The CDR3 DNA reads as TGTGCCACCAGTCCAGGGGCCTCCAGGCAGCCCCAGCATTTT. V gene TRBV24-1 combines with J gene TRBJ1-5; D possibly corresponds to TRBD1 (6 bases). V lost 6 bases and J lost 7, with 15 bases in between. Germline-derived CDR1 and CDR2 are KGHDR and SFDVKD. The CDR3 loop spans 14 amino acids.

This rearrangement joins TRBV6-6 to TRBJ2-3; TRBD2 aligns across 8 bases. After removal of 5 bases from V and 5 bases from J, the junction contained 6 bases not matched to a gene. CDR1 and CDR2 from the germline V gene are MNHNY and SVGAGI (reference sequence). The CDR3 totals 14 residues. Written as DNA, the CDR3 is TGTGCCAGCAGTCGTAGCGGGGAGAGAGATACGCAGTATTTT. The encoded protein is CASSRSGERDTQYF.

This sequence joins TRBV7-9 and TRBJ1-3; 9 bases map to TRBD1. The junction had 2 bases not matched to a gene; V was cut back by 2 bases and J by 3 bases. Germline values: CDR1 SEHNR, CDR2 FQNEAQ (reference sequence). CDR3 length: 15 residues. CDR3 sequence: CASSLRTGVGNTIYF. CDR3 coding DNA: TGTGCCAGCAGCTTACGGACAGGGGTTGGAAACACCATATATTTT.

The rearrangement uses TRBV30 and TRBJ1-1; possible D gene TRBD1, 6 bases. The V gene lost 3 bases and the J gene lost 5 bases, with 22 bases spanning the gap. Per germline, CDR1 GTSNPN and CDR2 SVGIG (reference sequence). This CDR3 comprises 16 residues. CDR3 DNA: TGTGCCTGGAGGGGGGGGCAGGGGCGCCCTAATACTGAAGCTTTCTTT. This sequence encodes CAWRGGQGRPNTEAFF.

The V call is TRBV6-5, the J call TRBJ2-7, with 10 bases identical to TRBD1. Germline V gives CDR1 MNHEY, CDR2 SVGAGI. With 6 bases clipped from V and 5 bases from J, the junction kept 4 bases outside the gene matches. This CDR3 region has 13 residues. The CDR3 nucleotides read TGTGCCAGCAGAAAGACAGGGGGCAACGAGCAGTACGTC. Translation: CASRKTGGNEQYV.

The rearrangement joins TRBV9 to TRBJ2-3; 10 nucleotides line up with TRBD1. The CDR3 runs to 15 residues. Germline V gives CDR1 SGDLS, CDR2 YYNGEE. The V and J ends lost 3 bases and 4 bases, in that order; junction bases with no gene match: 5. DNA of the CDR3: TGTGCCAGCAGCGCCCGGGACAGGGGTCCAGATACGCAGTATTTT. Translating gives CASSARDRGPDTQYF.

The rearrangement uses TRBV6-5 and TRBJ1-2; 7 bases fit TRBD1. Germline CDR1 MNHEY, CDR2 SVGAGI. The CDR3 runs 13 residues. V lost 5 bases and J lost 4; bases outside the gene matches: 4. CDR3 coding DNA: TGTGCCAGCAGTCCAGACAGGGTCTATGGCTACACCTTC. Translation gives CASSPDRVYGYTF.

The CDR3 loop is CASRGTVNSPLHF. DNA for the CDR3: TGTGCCAGCAGAGGGACAGTAAATTCACCCCTCCACTTT. V usage is TRBV6-5 and J usage is TRBJ1-6; 7 positions agree with TRBD1. This CDR3 spans 13 amino acids. Germline loops: CDR1 MNHEY, CDR2 SVGAGI. Unmatched junction bases numbered 3, after V lost 6 bases and J lost 7 bases.

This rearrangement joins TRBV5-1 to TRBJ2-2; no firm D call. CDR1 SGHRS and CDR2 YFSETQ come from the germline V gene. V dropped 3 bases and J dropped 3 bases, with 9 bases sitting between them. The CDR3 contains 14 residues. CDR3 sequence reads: CASSSNRDTGELFF. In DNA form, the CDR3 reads TGCGCCAGCAGCTCTAACCGAGACACCGGGGAGCTGTTTTTT.